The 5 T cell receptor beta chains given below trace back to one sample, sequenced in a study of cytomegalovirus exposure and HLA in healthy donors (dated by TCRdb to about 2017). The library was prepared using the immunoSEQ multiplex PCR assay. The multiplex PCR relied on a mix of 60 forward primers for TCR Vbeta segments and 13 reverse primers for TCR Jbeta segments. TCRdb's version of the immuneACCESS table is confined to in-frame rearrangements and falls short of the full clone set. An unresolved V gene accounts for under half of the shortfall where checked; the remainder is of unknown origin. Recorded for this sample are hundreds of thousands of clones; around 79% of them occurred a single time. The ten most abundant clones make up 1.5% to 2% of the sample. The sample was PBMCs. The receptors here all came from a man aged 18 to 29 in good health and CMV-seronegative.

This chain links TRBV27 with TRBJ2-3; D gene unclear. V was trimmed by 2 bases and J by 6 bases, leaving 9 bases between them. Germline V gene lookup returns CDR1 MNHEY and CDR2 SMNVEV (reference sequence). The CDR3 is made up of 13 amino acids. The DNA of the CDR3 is TGTGCCAGCAGTTTAGATGCCGGGGATACGCAGTATTTT. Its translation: CASSLDAGDTQYF.

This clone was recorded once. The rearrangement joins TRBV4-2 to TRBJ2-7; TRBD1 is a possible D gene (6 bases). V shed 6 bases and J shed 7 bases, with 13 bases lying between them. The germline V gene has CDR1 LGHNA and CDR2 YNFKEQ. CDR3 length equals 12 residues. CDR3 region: CASRGSGAEQYF. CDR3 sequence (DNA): TGTGCCAGCAGGGGGTCAGGGGCTGAGCAGTACTTC.

The CDR3 spells CASSVGAGEYDEQYF. CDR3 coding DNA: TGTGCCAGCAGCGTAGGTGCAGGGGAATATGACGAGCAGTACTTC. The chain combines TRBV9 with TRBJ2-7; TRBD1 is a possible D gene (6 bases). The CDR3 consists of 15 residues. Trimming removed 0 bases from V and 5 bases from J, with 15 bases in between. Germline-derived CDR1 and CDR2 are SGDLS and YYNGEE.

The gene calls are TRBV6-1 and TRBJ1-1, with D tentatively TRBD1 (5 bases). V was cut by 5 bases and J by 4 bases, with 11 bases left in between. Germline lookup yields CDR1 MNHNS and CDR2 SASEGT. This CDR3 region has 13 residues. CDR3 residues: CASSSLGGTEAFF. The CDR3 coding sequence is TGTGCCAGCAGTTCTTTGGGGGGCACTGAAGCTTTCTTT.

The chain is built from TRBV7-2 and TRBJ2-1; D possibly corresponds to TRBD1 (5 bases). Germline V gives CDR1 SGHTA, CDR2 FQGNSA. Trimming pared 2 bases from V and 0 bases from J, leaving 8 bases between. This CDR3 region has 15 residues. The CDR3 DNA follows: TGTGCCAGCAGCTTACGCCAGGGCTCCTACAATGAGCAGTTCTTC. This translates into CASSLRQGSYNEQFF.